Reported below is one T cell receptor beta chain. Its antigen is not identified. This specimen belongs to a study of T cells in Graves' hyperthyroidism and ophthalmopathy. Points from the study as a whole: Blood shared most expanded thyroid clonotypes above 0.001.

A Clinical Activity Score of at least 3, a NOSPECS grade of at least 4 and a duration under 3 months were recorded in the ophthalmopathy patients. Diagnoses were made from clinical symptoms, serum measures (thyroxine and TRAb), thyroid ultrasound and orbital computed tomography. This sample holds PBMCs from 10 ml fresh peripheral blood. The source material, RNA transcripts, was used to amplify TCR beta CDR3 regions. The TCR CDR3 first-round RT-PCR relied on the HTBI primer set. TCRdb ran MiXCR on the multiplex PCR reads and lists one entry per CDR3 protein. Counted here are 37,000 or so distinct CDR3 sequences, 52% occurring once; the ten biggest clones make up roughly 15%. V was trimmed by 6 bases and J by 7 bases, leaving 15 bases between them. The CDR3 length is 14 residues. In germline, CDR1 is MNHEY, CDR2 SMNVEV (reference sequence).

The V and J genes are TRBV27 and TRBJ1-4; a possible D gene is TRBD1 (6 bases). Input material: blood. The TCR originated in a man in his forties with Graves' ophthalmopathy. CDR3 loop: CASSRAQGGEKLFF. CDR3 nucleotide sequence: TGTGCCAGCAGCCGAGCACAGGGAGGTGAAAAACTGTTTTTT.